The rows below give T cell receptor beta chains drawn from one sample of a study of blood T cell repertoires in COVID-19. Sequencing was performed with immunoSEQ multiplex PCR; in TCRdb, only in-frame clones are kept and a portion is missing. The sample holds about 110,000 clones, 70% to 90% seen once. The sample was peripheral blood. All receptors derive from a woman aged 55 to 70 with acute or convalescent COVID-19. Both conserved end residues are part of each CDR3. A D gene is named only where the DNA matches it firmly. Clone size is stated in some rows and not others, as once, few, many or a class when expanded.

clone_size: -
d_call: -
j_call: TRBJ1-1
v_call: TRBV6-5
cdr3_aa: CASRSTVNTEAFF
cdr3_nt: TGTGCCAGCAGAAGCACAGTAAACACTGAAGCTTTCTTT

clone_size: -
d_call: -
j_call: TRBJ2-6
v_call: TRBV28
cdr3_aa: CASAFSGANVLTF
cdr3_nt: TGTGCCAGTGCGTTCTCTGGGGCCAACGTCCTGACTTTC

clone_size: -
d_call: TRBD1
j_call: TRBJ2-5
v_call: TRBV6-5
cdr3_aa: CASSYGGTGFGETQYF
cdr3_nt: TGTGCCAGCAGTTACGGAGGGACAGGGTTTGGAGAGACCCAGTACTTC

clone_size: few
d_call: TRBD1
j_call: TRBJ1-2
v_call: TRBV19
cdr3_aa: CASSDPGTDYGYTF
cdr3_nt: TGTGCCAGTAGTGACCCCGGGACAGACTATGGCTACACCTTC

clone_size: -
d_call: -
j_call: TRBJ1-6
v_call: TRBV6-5
cdr3_aa: CASSTDRSYNSPLHF
cdr3_nt: TGTGCCAGCAGTACCGACAGGTCATATAATTCACCCCTCCACTTT

clone_size: -
d_call: -
j_call: TRBJ2-7
v_call: TRBV28
cdr3_aa: CASSPPRVLHEQYF
cdr3_nt: TGTGCCAGCAGCCCACCCAGGGTTCTCCACGAGCAGTACTTC

clone_size: few
d_call: TRBD2
j_call: TRBJ2-2
v_call: TRBV4-1
cdr3_aa: CASSQVVAGVSRELFF
cdr3_nt: TGCGCCAGCAGCCAAGTAGTAGCGGGAGTAAGCCGGGAGCTGTTTTTT

clone_size: few
d_call: TRBD1
j_call: TRBJ1-2
v_call: TRBV5-5
cdr3_aa: CASSRDWTGRGYTF
cdr3_nt: TGTGCCAGCAGCAGGGACTGGACAGGGCGAGGCTACACCTTC

clone_size: -
d_call: -
j_call: TRBJ2-2
v_call: TRBV5-4
cdr3_aa: CASALRFGGSNTGELFF
cdr3_nt: TGTGCCAGCGCTCTCCGTTTTGGCGGTTCGAACACCGGGGAGCTGTTTTTT

clone_size: -
d_call: -
j_call: TRBJ2-5
v_call: TRBV7-9
cdr3_aa: CASSFPILKVGLETQYF
cdr3_nt: TGTGCCAGCAGCTTCCCGATTTTGAAAGTGGGGCTTGAGACCCAGTACTTC

clone_size: once
d_call: TRBD2
j_call: TRBJ2-7
v_call: TRBV20-1
cdr3_aa: CSATSGYEQYF
cdr3_nt: TGCAGTGCTACTAGCGGCTACGAGCAGTACTTC

clone_size: few
d_call: -
j_call: TRBJ1-3
v_call: TRBV25-1
cdr3_aa: CASSGRGGGDTIYF
cdr3_nt: TGTGCCAGCAGTGGCAGGGGAGGGGGAGACACCATATATTTT

clone_size: -
d_call: -
j_call: TRBJ2-1
v_call: TRBV12-3/TRBV12-4
cdr3_aa: CASSQRSLGEQFF
cdr3_nt: TGTGCCAGCAGTCAGCGTAGTTTGGGTGAGCAGTTCTTC

clone_size: -
d_call: -
j_call: TRBJ1-5
v_call: TRBV19
cdr3_aa: CASSQVGNQPQHF
cdr3_nt: TGTGCCAGTAGTCAGGTCGGCAATCAGCCCCAGCATTTT

clone_size: -
d_call: -
j_call: TRBJ1-2
v_call: TRBV6-5
cdr3_aa: CASSYSSRVDGYTF
cdr3_nt: TGTGCCAGCAGTTACTCGAGCAGGGTCGATGGCTACACCTTC

clone_size: -
d_call: TRBD1
j_call: TRBJ1-5
v_call: TRBV7-2
cdr3_aa: CASSWRTGPDSNQPQHF
cdr3_nt: TGTGCCAGCAGCTGGAGGACAGGCCCTGATAGCAATCAGCCCCAGCATTTT

clone_size: -
d_call: -
j_call: TRBJ2-1
v_call: TRBV18
cdr3_aa: CASSPGRTAYNEQFF
cdr3_nt: TGTGCCAGCTCACCAGGGAGGACTGCGTACAATGAGCAGTTCTTC

clone_size: once
d_call: -
j_call: TRBJ1-5
v_call: TRBV10-3
cdr3_aa: CAISDPNSNQPQHF
cdr3_nt: TGTGCCATCAGTGATCCCAATAGCAATCAGCCCCAGCATTTT

clone_size: -
d_call: -
j_call: TRBJ1-4
v_call: TRBV6-5
cdr3_aa: CASRSLAANEKLFF
cdr3_nt: TGTGCCAGCAGGTCCCTCGCAGCTAATGAAAAACTGTTTTTT

clone_size: -
d_call: TRBD1
j_call: TRBJ1-5
v_call: TRBV12-3/TRBV12-4
cdr3_aa: CASSLQGAQPQHF
cdr3_nt: TGTGCCAGCAGTTTACAGGGGGCTCAGCCCCAGCATTTT

clone_size: -
d_call: -
j_call: TRBJ2-7
v_call: TRBV11-1
cdr3_aa: CASSLSVYEQYF
cdr3_nt: TGTGCCAGCAGCTTATCAGTCTACGAGCAGTACTTC

clone_size: -
d_call: -
j_call: TRBJ1-6
v_call: TRBV5-1
cdr3_aa: CASSLGQDSPLHF
cdr3_nt: TGCGCCAGCAGCTTGGGACAGGATTCACCCCTCCACTTT

clone_size: -
d_call: -
j_call: TRBJ1-2
v_call: TRBV28
cdr3_aa: CATSPWAGVSYTF
cdr3_nt: TGTGCCACCTCCCCCTGGGCAGGGGTAAGCTACACCTTC

clone_size: -
d_call: TRBD1
j_call: TRBJ1-1
v_call: TRBV6-5
cdr3_aa: CASKSPTGGRTEAFF
cdr3_nt: TGTGCCAGCAAATCACCGACAGGGGGCAGGACTGAAGCTTTCTTT

clone_size: -
d_call: -
j_call: TRBJ1-5
v_call: TRBV21-1
cdr3_aa: CARELNGGTAYSNQPQHF
cdr3_nt: TGTGCCAGAGAATTAAATGGAGGGACAGCATATAGCAATCAGCCCCAGCATTTT

clone_size: -
d_call: -
j_call: TRBJ2-1
v_call: TRBV27
cdr3_aa: CASSGRSGRIYEQFF
cdr3_nt: TGTGCCAGCAGTGGTAGATCGGGGAGGATTTATGAGCAGTTCTTC

clone_size: -
d_call: -
j_call: TRBJ2-1
v_call: TRBV2
cdr3_aa: CASSKTEGGNEQFF
cdr3_nt: TGTGCCAGCTCAAAAACGGAGGGGGGGAATGAGCAGTTCTTC